Below, 17 T cell receptor beta chains from the same sample are listed, as sequenced in a study of shared clonotypes between healthy human individuals. The data were produced by immunoSEQ multiplex PCR, yet TCRdb's version contains in-frame clones alone and is incomplete. Among about 2 million clones, roughly 95% were seen once, and the ten largest hold 0.1% to 0.15%. Sequences were obtained from naive CD4+ T cells sorted from blood. Subset defined: CD45RA+ positively selected. The receptors derive from a young man in good health.

The gene calls are TRBV27 and TRBJ1-2, with D unclear. Trimming took 6 bases from V and 6 from J, leaving 20 bases between them. Germline assignment: CDR1 MNHEY and CDR2 SMNVEV (reference sequence). The length of the CDR3 is 15 residues. CDR3 residues: CASRMQVTSTDGYTF. CDR3 nucleotide sequence: TGTGCCAGCAGAATGCAGGTTACTTCAACGGATGGCTACACCTTC.

This chain links TRBV19 with TRBJ1-2, with D unclear. CDR3 size: 15 residues. The ends were cut back, 6 bases at V and 7 bases at J, with 21 bases in the middle. The germline CDR1 and CDR2 sequences are LNHDA and SQIVND (reference sequence). This chain's CDR3 is CASRKIGGSTAGYTF. CDR3 DNA: TGTGCCAGTAGGAAGATTGGAGGGTCGACCGCTGGCTACACCTTC.

This clone was recorded many times. J is TRBJ2-7 and V is TRBV28, with D possibly being TRBD1 or TRBD2 (6 bases each). CDR1 MDHEN and CDR2 SYDVKM come from the germline V gene. V was cut by 5 bases and J by 3 bases, with 11 bases left in between. This CDR3 comprises 13 residues. In nucleotides, the CDR3 is TGTGCCAGCAGTAAAGGGGGGAGCTACGAGCAGTACTTC. Protein: CASSKGGSYEQYF.

The chain has TRBV30 and TRBJ2-2; D remains unclear. Looked up from germline, CDR1 is GTSNPN and CDR2 is SVGIG (reference sequence). V lost 0 bases to trimming and J lost 7 bases, with 9 bases between them. The CDR3 sequence is 13 residues long. The DNA of the CDR3 is TGTGCCTGGAGTGTACAAGGAATCGGGGAGCTGTTTTTT. It translates to CAWSVQGIGELFF. Filled out from reference TRBV30 and TRBJ2-2, the complete variable domain reads SQTIHQWPATLVQPVGSPLSLECTVEGTSNPNLYWYRQAAGRGLQLLFYSVGIGQISSEVPQNLSASRPQDRQFILSSKKLLLSDSGFYLCAWSVQGIGELFFGEGSRLTVL.

This clone was seen many times. Other DNA sequences in the same sample also yield this CDR3. The V and J genes are TRBV10-3 and TRBJ1-6; the match to TRBD1 covers 11 bases. The CDR3 extends over 18 amino acids. Germline lookup yields CDR1 ENHRY and CDR2 SYGVKD. Trimming at V came to 10 bases and at J to 3 bases, leaving 14 bases not matched to a gene. The CDR3 sequence: CARLPGTGGVGYNSPLHF. The DNA of the CDR3 is TGTGCCAGACTACCCGGGACAGGGGGTGTAGGCTATAATTCACCCCTCCACTTT.

The V call is TRBV6-6, the J call TRBJ2-3; 7 bases fit TRBD2. Unmatched junction bases numbered 4, after V lost 2 bases and J lost 5 bases. The germline V gene encodes CDR1 MNHNY and CDR2 SVGAGI (reference sequence). The length of the CDR3 is 14 residues. The CDR3 DNA sequence: TGTGCCAGCAGTTACGTGCAGCGGGGAGATACGCAGTATTTT. Translation gives CASSYVQRGDTQYF.

The gene calls are TRBV7-9 and TRBJ2-1; D not resolved. The CDR3 is made up of 12 amino acids. Trimming took off 2 bases at V and 7 bases at J, with 6 bases between the two ends. From germline, CDR1 is SEHNR and CDR2 FQNEAQ (reference sequence). The CDR3, as DNA: TGTGCCAGCAGCTTACTTGCGAATGAGCAGTTCTTC. Its protein product is CASSLLANEQFF.

The V gene is TRBV14, the J gene TRBJ2-3; D is ambiguous. V dropped 4 bases and J dropped 4 bases, with 12 bases sitting between them. Germline V gives CDR1 SGHDN, CDR2 FVKESK. The CDR3 length is 14 residues. The CDR3 here is CASSPGLASDTQYF. The CDR3 DNA reads TGTGCCAGCAGCCCGGGTCTTGCTTCAGATACGCAGTATTTT.

The chain joins TRBV6-5 to TRBJ1-5; weak D call: TRBD1 (5 bases). From germline, CDR1 is MNHEY and CDR2 SVGAGI. The ends were cut back, 7 bases at V and 0 bases at J, with 10 bases in the middle. The length of the CDR3 is 14 residues. Written as DNA, the CDR3 is TGTGCCAGCAACAGGTTAGGTAGCAATCAGCCCCAGCATTTT. Residues: CASNRLGSNQPQHF.

This sequence joins TRBV27 and TRBJ2-3; D perhaps matches TRBD2 (5 bases). CDR3 length equals 16 residues. Germline CDR1 MNHEY, CDR2 SMNVEV (reference sequence). V lost 6 bases and J lost 1, with 17 bases in between. The CDR3 nucleotides are TGTGCCAGCAGCCCGGTACTAGAGCCCCGCACAGATACGCAGTATTTT. This sequence encodes CASSPVLEPRTDTQYF.

This chain uses TRBV6-1 with TRBJ1-2, with 12 bases matching TRBD1. CDR1 and CDR2 (germline): MNHNS, SASEGT. Trimming at V came to 2 bases and at J to 4 bases, leaving 2 bases not matched to a gene. The CDR3 consists of 15 residues. Written as DNA, the CDR3 is TGTGCCAGCAGTGAACCGGGACAGGGGGCCTATGGCTACACCTTC. Translated: CASSEPGQGAYGYTF.

The J gene is TRBJ2-7, the V gene TRBV20-1; no clear D. The CDR3 totals 11 residues. Germline values: CDR1 DFQATT, CDR2 SNEGSKA (reference sequence). The CDR3 nucleotides read TGCAGCGGGCTGATCTCCTACGAGCAGTACTTC. The encoded protein is CSGLISYEQYF.

The V and J genes are TRBV5-1 and TRBJ1-5, with TRBD1 as a possible D gene (6 bases). CDR3 length equals 14 residues. V was cut by 3 bases and J by 7 bases, with 14 bases left in between. Germline V gene data show CDR1 as SGHRS and CDR2 as YFSETQ. The CDR3 reads CASSSLQGGQPQHF. CDR3 bases: TGCGCCAGCAGCTCCTTACAGGGAGGGCAGCCCCAGCATTTT.

V gene TRBV6-1 combines with J gene TRBJ2-7; no definite D call. Germline CDR1 MNHNS, CDR2 SASEGT. The V end was cut by 4 bases, the J end by 0 bases, with 4 bases between. This CDR3 contains 12 residues. Written as DNA, the CDR3 is TGTGCCAGCAGTGGCAGCTCCTACGAGCAGTACTTC. Protein: CASSGSSYEQYF.

V gene TRBV20-1 combines with J gene TRBJ1-5; D call uncertain. Trimming left V 5 bases short and J 11 bases short, with 13 bases between. Per the germline V gene, CDR1 is DFQATT and CDR2 is SNEGSKA (reference sequence). This CDR3 contains 11 residues. The CDR3 reads CSAGLAWAQHF. For the CDR3, the DNA is TGCAGTGCTGGCCTGGCGTGGGCCCAGCATTTT.

The gene calls are TRBV6-5 and TRBJ2-7; 7 bases fit TRBD1. The CDR3 covers 15 residues. CDR1 and CDR2 from the germline V gene are MNHEY and SVGAGI. The junction had 10 bases not matched to a gene; V was cut back by 6 bases and J by 2 bases. The CDR3 DNA is TGTGCCAGCAGCCGAATAACAGGGGCCACCTACGAGCAGTACTTC. This translates into CASSRITGATYEQYF.

The rearrangement links TRBV21-1 to TRBJ1-4. TRBV21-1 is designated a pseudogene. The CDR3 loop spans 15 amino acids. CDR3 nucleotides: TGTGCCAGCAGCAAAGCGTGCCTCTTCGAAGAAAAACTGTTTTTT. Its protein is CASSKACLFEEKLFF.